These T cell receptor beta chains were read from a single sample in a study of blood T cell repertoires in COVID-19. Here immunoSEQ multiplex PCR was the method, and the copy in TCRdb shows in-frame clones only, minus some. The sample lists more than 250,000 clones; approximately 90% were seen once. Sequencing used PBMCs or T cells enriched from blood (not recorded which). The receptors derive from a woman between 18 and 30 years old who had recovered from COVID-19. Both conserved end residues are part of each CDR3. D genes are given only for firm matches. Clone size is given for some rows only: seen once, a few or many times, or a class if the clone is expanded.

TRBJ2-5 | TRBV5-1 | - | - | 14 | CASSLVGGPETQYF
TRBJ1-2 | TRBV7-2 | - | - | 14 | CASSLEGGRFGYTF
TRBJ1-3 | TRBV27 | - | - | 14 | CASSFRGAGNTIYF
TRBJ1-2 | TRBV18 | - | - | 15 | CASSPPWSQIYGYTF
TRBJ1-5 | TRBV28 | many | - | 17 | CASSLVFGSRGNQPQHF
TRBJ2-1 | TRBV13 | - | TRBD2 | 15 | CASILEGTKNNEQFF
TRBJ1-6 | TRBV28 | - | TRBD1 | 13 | CAISQTGASPLHF
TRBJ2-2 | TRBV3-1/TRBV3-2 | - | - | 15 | CASSHSRGITGELFF
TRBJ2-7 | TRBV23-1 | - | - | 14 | CASSQPSRFYEQYF
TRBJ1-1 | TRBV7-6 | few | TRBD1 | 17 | CASSLPGQGEGETEAFF
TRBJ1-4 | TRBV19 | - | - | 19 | CASSPRTAYGPLSREKLFF
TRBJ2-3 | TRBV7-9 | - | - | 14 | CASSDSGITDTQYF
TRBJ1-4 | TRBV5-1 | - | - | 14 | CASSFQGSQEKLFF
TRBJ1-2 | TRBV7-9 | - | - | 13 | CASSPQGFRGYTF
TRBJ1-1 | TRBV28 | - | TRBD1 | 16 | CASSPWDRSRPIEAFF
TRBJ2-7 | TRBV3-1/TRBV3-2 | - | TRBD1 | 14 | CASSQEGTGGEQYF
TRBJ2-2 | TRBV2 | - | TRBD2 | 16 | CASMRTSGSNTGELFF
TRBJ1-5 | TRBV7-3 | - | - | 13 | CASATGLGQPQHF
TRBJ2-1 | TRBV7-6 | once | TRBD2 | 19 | CASSPFAEGGRIAYNEQFF
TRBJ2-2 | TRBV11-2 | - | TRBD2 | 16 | CASTQLKAGGPGELFF
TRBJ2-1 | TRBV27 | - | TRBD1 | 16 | CASSPTGQAEFNEQFF
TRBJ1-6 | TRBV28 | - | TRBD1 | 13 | CASSDRDNSPLHF
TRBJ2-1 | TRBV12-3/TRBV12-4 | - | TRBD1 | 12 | CATGQGSNEQFF
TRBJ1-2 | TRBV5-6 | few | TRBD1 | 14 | CASSDTGQDYGYTF
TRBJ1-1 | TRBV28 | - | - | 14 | CASSLITGSTEAFF
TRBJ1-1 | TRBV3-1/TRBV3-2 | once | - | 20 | CASSPLWRSGQGEVRAEAFF
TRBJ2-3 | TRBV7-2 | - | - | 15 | CASSFDYLSTDTQYF
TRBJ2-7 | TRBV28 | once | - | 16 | CASSLYNGISSYEQYF
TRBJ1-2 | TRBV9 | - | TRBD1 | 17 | CASSPSPPGQGNYGYTF
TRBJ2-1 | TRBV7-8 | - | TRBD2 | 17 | CASSFRGLAGGGNEQFF
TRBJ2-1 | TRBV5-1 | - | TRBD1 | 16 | CASSPVRTGGYNEQFF
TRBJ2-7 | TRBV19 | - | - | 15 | CASSHGPQGVYEQYF
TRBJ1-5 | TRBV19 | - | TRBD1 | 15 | CASSPLGQGTQPQHF
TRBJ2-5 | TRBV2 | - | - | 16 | CASSGSIGLRGATQYF
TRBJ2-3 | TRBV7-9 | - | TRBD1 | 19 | CASSLGRREGQGSTDTQYF
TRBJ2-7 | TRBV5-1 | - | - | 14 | CASALGQGGYEQYF
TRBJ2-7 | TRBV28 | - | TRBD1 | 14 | CASSPTRQGGEQYF
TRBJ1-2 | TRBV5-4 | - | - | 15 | CASSLDREGNYGYTF
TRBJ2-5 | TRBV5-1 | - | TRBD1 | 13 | CASSSGGAQTQYF
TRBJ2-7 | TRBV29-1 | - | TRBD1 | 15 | CSVELGSGTGSEQYF
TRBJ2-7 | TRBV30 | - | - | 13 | CAWARENTGGQYF
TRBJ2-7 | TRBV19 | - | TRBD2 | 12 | CASEAGVGEQYF
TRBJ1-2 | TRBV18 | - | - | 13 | CASSPRTERGYTF
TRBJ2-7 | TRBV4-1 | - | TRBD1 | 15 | CASSQGQGSPYEQYF
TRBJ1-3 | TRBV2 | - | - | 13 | CASSQDSGNTIYF
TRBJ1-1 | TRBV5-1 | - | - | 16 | CASSLQPPDLLAEAFF
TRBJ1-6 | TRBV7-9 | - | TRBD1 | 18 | CASSEARTGGRGDSPLHF
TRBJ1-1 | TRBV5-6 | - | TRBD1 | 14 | CASSIGQENTEAFF
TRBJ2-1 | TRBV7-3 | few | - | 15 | CASSLGPSSYNEQFF
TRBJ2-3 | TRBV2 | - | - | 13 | CASSERSTDTQYF
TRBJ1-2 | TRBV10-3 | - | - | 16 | CAISEADRSYDYGYTF
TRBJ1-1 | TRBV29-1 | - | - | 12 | CSVPVLPGGAFF
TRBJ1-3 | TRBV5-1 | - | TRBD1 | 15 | CASSARTGGGNTIYF
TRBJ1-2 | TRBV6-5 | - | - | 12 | CASRRGDNGYTF